This T cell receptor beta chain came from a study of T cells after yellow fever vaccination. The overall study: Low-cell-number fractions underwent preparation using SMART-Seq v4 Ultra Low Input. Notes on the study in general: At around 96% for CD4 and 88% for CD8, most primary-vaccination clones showed up again after the booster.

This clonotype was counted ten times or more. 5'RACE template switching added a universal primer site and UMIs to TCR cDNA. One entry per CDR3 protein, called by TCRdb with MiXCR from the 5' RACE reads. The sample has 40,000 to 55,000 distinct CDR3 sequences, about 6.6% seen once. Trimming stripped 4 bases from V and 1 base from J, with 10 bases between. Germline assignment: CDR1 MGHRA and CDR2 YSYEKL. The CDR3 covers 15 residues. The V and J genes are TRBV4-1 and TRBJ2-2; D gene uncertain. The origin of this receptor is a man between 18 and 35 years old who received the YFV17D yellow fever vaccine. Sequencing used CD8+ T cells not binding an NS4B(214-222) dextramer, sorted from PBMCs, obtained approximately 47 days after the first yellow fever vaccination. CDR3 bases: TGCGCCAGCAGCCGCAACGTTGGGAACACCGGGGAGCTGTTTTTT. Protein: CASSRNVGNTGELFF.